This T cell receptor (beta chain) was sequenced during a study of T cell repertoires in cytomegalovirus infection. Study details: Indicated by public TCR beta signatures were CMV infection and matching HLA type.

Study-wide results and limits: Cumulative frequency (of public TCR beta family members) identified carriers of CMV plus the relevant HLA. HLA-C-restricted, CMV-specific TCR beta clonotypes were dominant ex vivo.

In germline, CDR1 is DFQATT, CDR2 SNEGSKA (reference sequence). Losses at the gene ends were 5 bases for V and 3 bases for J; bases not matched to a gene: 2. The CDR3 loop spans 12 amino acids. About this clonotype itself: The antigen remains undetermined.

TCRdb processed the reads anew with MiXCR; each CDR3 protein has one entry. The table lists about 260,000 distinct CDR3 sequences, 12% to 15% of them singletons. Sequencing was performed on PBMCs. The receptor was derived from a human donor in good health (CMV status not recorded). Some clones in this sample may be carry-over from other donors' samples. V usage is TRBV20-1 and J usage is TRBJ2-7, with TRBD1 identical over 9 bases. CDR3: CSADRGNYEQYF. In DNA form, the CDR3 reads TGCAGTGCTGACAGGGGGAACTACGAGCAGTACTTC.